The rows below give T cell receptor beta chains drawn from one sample of a study of a mutant IDH1 vaccine in newly diagnosed glioma. This table comes from immunoSEQ multiplex PCR, and its TCRdb copy is limited to in-frame clones, with some not included. Of some 30,000 clones listed, around 77% are singletons. Their antigens are not known. This specimen consisted of PBMCs, obtained from a glioma patient whose treatment included an IDH1 peptide vaccine. These receptor sequences come from a woman in her thirties with glioma. Some clones in this sample may be carry-over from other donors' samples. The CDR3 runs from the conserved cysteine through the conserved F or W. A D gene is named only where the DNA matches it firmly. A row's size may be missing; if present it is once, few, many or a size class.

J	size	D	V	CDR3	DNA
TRBJ2-3	few	TRBD2	TRBV12-5	CASGSGRAGTDTQYF	TGTGCTAGTGGTAGCGGGAGGGCCGGGACAGATACGCAGTATTTT
TRBJ2-2	.	TRBD2	TRBV5-4	CASSFPSGAQNTGELFF	TGTGCCAGCAGCTTCCCTAGCGGGGCCCAAAACACCGGGGAGCTGTTTTTT
TRBJ2-3	medium-sized	TRBD2	TRBV19	CASSSTSGSYDTQYF	TGTGCCAGTAGTTCGACTAGCGGGAGTTACGATACGCAGTATTTT
TRBJ2-7	once	.	TRBV5-1	CASSGKGGEQYF	TGCGCCAGCAGCGGGAAGGGCGGGGAGCAGTACTTC
TRBJ2-7	.	TRBD1	TRBV6-1	CASSELGDSSYEQYF	TGTGCCAGCAGTGAACTTGGGGACAGCTCCTACGAGCAGTACTTC
TRBJ2-5	.	.	TRBV5-6	CASRGVHGEETQYF	TGTGCCAGCAGAGGCGTCCATGGTGAGGAGACCCAGTACTTC
TRBJ1-1	.	.	TRBV11-3	CASRTAGVNTEAFF	TGTGCCAGCAGAACCGCAGGGGTGAACACTGAAGCTTTCTTT
TRBJ2-5	.	.	TRBV7-9	CASSLVGQGGSRETQYF	TGTGCCAGCAGCTTAGTAGGTCAGGGTGGGTCTAGAGAGACCCAGTACTTC
TRBJ2-3	few	.	TRBV13	CASLFSGDTQYF	TGTGCCAGCCTCTTCAGCGGAGATACGCAGTATTTT
TRBJ2-7	.	TRBD1	TRBV11-2	CASSFGTGGFYEQYF	TGTGCCAGCAGCTTCGGGACAGGGGGCTTCTACGAGCAGTACTTC
TRBJ1-2	.	.	TRBV5-1	CASSLPTGPRDGYTF	TGCGCCAGCAGCTTACCAACAGGTCCCCGGGATGGCTACACCTTC
TRBJ1-4	.	.	TRBV6-1	CASSERSPQTNEKLFF	TGTGCCAGCAGTGAGCGCAGCCCCCAAACTAATGAAAAACTGTTTTTT
TRBJ2-1	.	.	TRBV7-2	CASSWATRNEQFF	TGTGCCAGCAGCTGGGCCACTCGGAATGAGCAGTTCTTC
TRBJ2-7	once	.	TRBV5-1	CASTSRGGSSYEQYF	TGCGCCAGCACGTCCCGCGGGGGCAGCTCCTACGAGCAGTACTTC
TRBJ2-2	.	TRBD2	TRBV27	CASGGLAGGFVSGELFF	TGTGCCAGCGGTGGACTAGCGGGAGGGTTCGTATCCGGGGAGCTGTTTTTT
TRBJ2-1	once	.	TRBV29-1	CSVVGEARGYNEQFF	TGCAGCGTTGTAGGGGAAGCTAGAGGGTACAATGAGCAGTTCTTC
TRBJ2-7	.	.	TRBV15	CATSRGIPSYEQYF	TGTGCCACCAGCAGGGGGATACCCTCCTACGAGCAGTACTTC
TRBJ2-3	.	.	TRBV5-6	CASSLAALVIVAGTQYF	TGTGCCAGCAGCTTGGCGGCACTAGTGATAGTTGCGGGTACGCAGTATTTT
TRBJ2-7	once	TRBD2	TRBV29-1	CSVIPGGYEQYF	TGCAGCGTTATACCGGGGGGCTACGAGCAGTACTTC
TRBJ2-7	.	TRBD1	TRBV7-8	CASSSRDSGSYEQYF	TGTGCCAGCAGCTCCCGGGACAGCGGCTCCTACGAGCAGTACTTC
TRBJ2-1	.	.	TRBV7-2	CASSPRTAEQFF	TGTGCCAGCAGCCCCCGGACGGCTGAGCAGTTCTTC
TRBJ2-7	.	TRBD2	TRBV10-2	CASIREGGPAEQYF	TGCGCCAGCATCCGGGAGGGAGGGCCGGCCGAGCAGTACTTC
TRBJ1-5	.	.	TRBV4-1	CASSQVEWREQDFGQPQHF	TGCGCCAGCAGCCAAGTTGAGTGGAGGGAACAGGATTTCGGTCAGCCCCAGCATTTT
TRBJ2-1	.	TRBD2	TRBV5-6	CASSLGTSEQFF	TGTGCCAGCAGCTTGGGGACTAGTGAGCAGTTCTTC
TRBJ2-5	once	TRBD1	TRBV25-1	CASSDRTGKTQYF	TGTGCCAGCAGTGATAGGACAGGGAAGACCCAGTACTTC
TRBJ1-2	.	TRBD1	TRBV4-1	CASSQLGTGGYGYTF	TGCGCCAGCAGCCAACTCGGGACAGGGGGTTATGGCTACACCTTC
TRBJ2-7	.	.	TRBV6-6	CASSATGVAGSYEQYF	TGTGCCAGCAGTGCCACCGGGGTGGCGGGTTCCTACGAGCAGTACTTC
TRBJ1-2	once	.	TRBV19	CASSIPGINYGYTF	TGTGCCAGTAGTATACCCGGGATTAACTATGGCTACACCTTC
TRBJ1-1	few	.	TRBV15	CATSREGGSDTEAFF	TGTGCCACCAGCAGAGAGGGAGGGTCGGACACTGAAGCTTTCTTT
TRBJ1-2	.	TRBD1	TRBV18	CASSPLGQDRGYTF	TGTGCCAGCTCACCTCTCGGACAGGATCGTGGCTACACCTTC
TRBJ2-1	.	.	TRBV29-1	CSYRAFYNEQFF	TGCAGTTACAGGGCCTTCTACAATGAGCAGTTCTTC
TRBJ1-1	.	.	TRBV9	CASSVSGAGGTEAFF	TGTGCCAGCAGCGTGAGCGGGGCGGGGGGAACTGAAGCTTTCTTT
TRBJ2-7	few	.	TRBV7-9	CASSLVGLNSYEQYF	TGTGCCAGCAGCTTAGTCGGGCTGAACTCCTACGAGCAGTACTTC
TRBJ1-2	once	.	TRBV10-1	CASSESGSNYGYTF	TGCGCCAGCAGTGAGTCGGGGTCCAACTATGGCTACACCTTC
TRBJ2-7	.	.	TRBV4-2	CASSQNYEQYF	TGTGCCAGCAGCCAAAACTACGAGCAGTACTTC
TRBJ1-2	.	.	TRBV20-1	CSAPTEAGYTF	TGCAGTGCCCCGACAGAGGCCGGCTACACCTTC
TRBJ2-2	few	TRBD2	TRBV19	CASSQPSGRRTGELFF	TGTGCCAGTAGTCAACCTAGCGGGAGGAGGACCGGGGAGCTGTTTTTT
TRBJ2-1	.	.	TRBV7-9	CASSPSTADEQFF	TGTGCCAGCAGCCCGTCTACCGCGGATGAGCAGTTCTTC
TRBJ1-1	.	.	TRBV4-1	CASSQVIGGAAEAFF	TGCGCCAGCAGCCAAGTTATAGGGGGGGCGGCTGAAGCTTTCTTT
TRBJ2-7	.	TRBD2	TRBV28	CASSLRASGINYEQYF	TGTGCCAGCAGTCTTCGGGCTAGCGGGATTAACTACGAGCAGTACTTC
TRBJ2-7	.	TRBD1	TRBV11-2	CASSLSRGTDEQYF	TGTGCCAGCAGCTTAAGCAGGGGGACGGACGAGCAGTACTTC
TRBJ2-7	once	TRBD2	TRBV5-4	CASSQRRRGSSYEQYF	TGTGCCAGCAGCCAGAGGAGGCGGGGGAGCTCCTACGAGCAGTACTTC
TRBJ2-1	.	.	TRBV4-1	CASSQAWNNEQFF	TGCGCCAGCAGCCAAGCCTGGAACAATGAGCAGTTCTTC
TRBJ1-2	once	.	TRBV7-6	CASSLRAGVVDGYTF	TGTGCCAGCAGCTTACGGGCGGGAGTAGTAGACGGCTACACCTTC
TRBJ2-7	.	.	TRBV10-3	CAISDRGEGYF	TGTGCCATCAGTGACAGGGGGGAGGGGTACTTC
TRBJ1-1	.	TRBD1	TRBV27	CASSLPGQGAFF	TGTGCCAGCAGTTTACCGGGACAGGGAGCTTTCTTT
TRBJ2-7	.	TRBD1	TRBV2	CASRRTGVTYEQYF	TGTGCCAGCAGACGGACAGGTGTTACCTACGAGCAGTACTTC
TRBJ1-4	.	.	TRBV19	CASSTPLGGSLNEKLFF	TGTGCCAGTAGTACCCCTCTTGGAGGGAGCCTTAATGAAAAACTGTTTTTT
TRBJ2-1	.	.	TRBV10-3	CAITRSGNEQFF	TGTGCCATCACCAGGTCCGGCAATGAGCAGTTCTTC
TRBJ1-5	.	.	TRBV12-2	CASRSPGTGGNQPQHF	TGTGCAAGTCGCTCACCCGGGACAGGGGGGAATCAGCCCCAGCATTTT
TRBJ1-1	.	.	TRBV6-5	CASSLGAPYMNTEAFF	TGTGCCAGCAGTTTAGGGGCTCCGTACATGAACACTGAAGCTTTCTTT
TRBJ1-4	once	.	TRBV5-6	CASSLGTGITNEKLFF	TGTGCCAGCAGCTTGGGTACAGGGATAACTAATGAAAAACTGTTTTTT
TRBJ2-7	once	TRBD2	TRBV19	CASSSGLAGTGEQYF	TGTGCCAGTAGTTCGGGACTAGCGGGCACTGGCGAGCAGTACTTC